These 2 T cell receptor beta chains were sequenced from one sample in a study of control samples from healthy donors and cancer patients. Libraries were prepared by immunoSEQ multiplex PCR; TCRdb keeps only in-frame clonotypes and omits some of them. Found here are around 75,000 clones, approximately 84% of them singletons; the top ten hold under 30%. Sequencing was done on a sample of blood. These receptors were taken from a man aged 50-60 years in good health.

The CDR3: CASTLGGYTEAFF. DNA for the CDR3: TGTGCCAGTACCCTTGGGGGATACACTGAAGCTTTCTTT. The chain links TRBV19 to TRBJ1-1; TRBD1 is a possible D gene (5 bases). V was pared by 7 bases and J by 3 bases, with 12 bases between. The CDR3 extends over 13 amino acids. CDR1 LNHDA and CDR2 SQIVND come from the germline V gene (reference sequence).

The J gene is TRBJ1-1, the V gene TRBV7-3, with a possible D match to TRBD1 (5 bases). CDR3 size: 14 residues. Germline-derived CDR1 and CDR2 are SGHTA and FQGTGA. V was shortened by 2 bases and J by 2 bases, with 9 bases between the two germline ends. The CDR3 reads CASSLGGSNTEAFF. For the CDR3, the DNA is TGTGCCAGCAGCTTAGGGGGGAGCAACACTGAAGCTTTCTTT.